There are a few counts of the clone carrying this T cell receptor (beta chain). Amplification of TCR beta CDR3 regions used RNA as the template. When the TCR CDR3 underwent first-round RT-PCR, the HTBI primer set was used. TCRdb reprocessed the multiplex PCR reads via MiXCR and lists one record per CDR3 protein. Among over 400,000 distinct CDR3 sequences listed, 20% to 25% were seen once. This sample stems from a study of T cells in Graves' hyperthyroidism and ophthalmopathy. Looking at the study overall: At initial diagnosis, before any treatment had begun, peripheral blood was obtained.

The V and J ends lost 4 bases and 4 bases, in that order; junction bases with no gene match: 10. Germline values: CDR1 LNHDA, CDR2 SQIVND (reference sequence). The CDR3 is 16 amino acids. This sequence joins TRBV19 and TRBJ1-1, with 9 bases matching TRBD1. Sequencing was done on a sample of blood. The TCR was taken from a woman aged 70-85 years with Graves' ophthalmopathy. In DNA, the CDR3 is TGTGCCAGTAGTAGACATTCGACAGGGGGGGGCACTGAAGCTTTCTTT. Amino acid sequence: CASSRHSTGGGTEAFF.